The present TCR beta chain was sequenced within a study of long-term antiretroviral therapy in people with HIV. As for the study in general: It was about a decade before the 2015 immediate-ART recommendation that the earliest samples were taken.

A v3.0 immunoSEQ assay was performed at survey level. TCRdb keeps only in-frame clones here, not all; method: immunoSEQ multiplex PCR. The sample yields about 20,000 clones, more than 85% seen once. Study-wide results and limits: Diversity increased after ART yet remained lower than in transplant donor controls. Pre-ART expanded clones dominated the repertoire at every time point. Versus controls, repertoires in people with HIV had narrower CDR3 length ranges.

Trimming left V 2 bases short and J 3 bases short, with 13 bases between. Germline V gene sequence: CDR1 LGHNA, CDR2 YNFKEQ. This CDR3 region has 15 residues. In regard to this clone: The antigen is not known.

This specimen consisted of unsorted PBMCs, obtained 4.4 years after starting antiretroviral therapy. This TCR derives from a woman aged 50 to 60 with HIV. The V gene is TRBV4-2, the J gene TRBJ1-1, with D possibly being TRBD1 (6 bases). DNA for the CDR3: TGTGCCAGCAGCCAAAGGGACAAAGGTGACACTGAAGCTTTCTTT. It specifies CASSQRDKGDTEAFF.